This is a list of T cell receptor beta chains from one sample in a study of blood T cell repertoires in COVID-19. Only in-frame clones appear in the TCRdb table, and some are missing; sequencing was by immunoSEQ multiplex PCR. The top ten clones hold 27% of a sample with around 80,000 clones, roughly 80% of them seen once. The source material was peripheral blood. The receptors were sampled from a human donor in a cohort sampled during active COVID-19. Each CDR3 is given with its conserved first and last residue. The D gene is left open where the match is weak. The listing skips clone size in some rows; elsewhere it reads once, few, many or a size class.

size,J,D,V,CDR3,DNA
-,TRBJ2-1,-,TRBV6-6,CASSYPDGSSYNEQFF,TGTGCCAGCAGTTATCCGGACGGGAGCTCCTACAATGAGCAGTTCTTC
-,TRBJ2-2,TRBD1,TRBV9,CASSLQGAGTGELFF,TGTGCCAGCAGTCTACAGGGGGCAGGCACCGGGGAGCTGTTTTTT
-,TRBJ2-3,-,TRBV4-1,CASSPAYSQALRADTQYF,TGCGCCAGCAGCCCCGCTTATTCTCAGGCCCTCAGGGCAGATACGCAGTATTTT
-,TRBJ1-6,-,TRBV5-1,CASRIGGDNSPLHF,TGCGCCAGCAGGATTGGAGGTGATAATTCACCCCTCCACTTT
-,TRBJ2-5,-,TRBV11-2,CASSPPGGKEGETQYF,TGTGCCAGCAGCCCCCCTGGCGGGAAGGAGGGAGAGACCCAGTACTTC
few,TRBJ2-1,-,TRBV7-6,CASSLEAGAYNEQFF,TGTGCCAGCAGCTTAGAGGCAGGGGCCTACAATGAGCAGTTCTTC
few,TRBJ2-7,-,TRBV5-1,CASSPDSYEQYF,TGCGCCAGCAGCCCGGACAGTTACGAGCAGTACTTC
-,TRBJ1-1,-,TRBV18,CASSPWGDNTEAFF,TGTGCCAGCTCACCATGGGGGGATAACACTGAAGCTTTCTTT
-,TRBJ1-1,TRBD1,TRBV2,CASRGTGNTEAFF,TGTGCCAGCAGGGGGACAGGGAACACTGAAGCTTTCTTT
-,TRBJ2-7,TRBD1,TRBV13,CASSTSRQGAYEQYF,TGTGCCAGCAGCACCTCACGACAGGGGGCCTACGAGCAGTACTTC
-,TRBJ2-7,TRBD2,TRBV9,CASSVGIAGFNLNLYEQYF,TGTGCCAGCAGCGTAGGAATAGCGGGGTTCAACTTAAACCTCTACGAGCAGTACTTC
-,TRBJ2-7,TRBD1,TRBV5-1,CASSDTGGPYEQYF,TGCGCCAGCAGCGACACAGGGGGCCCGTACGAGCAGTACTTC
-,TRBJ1-5,TRBD1,TRBV30,CAWSPQGGGQPQHF,TGTGCCTGGAGTCCACAGGGGGGAGGTCAGCCCCAGCATTTT
-,TRBJ1-5,TRBD1,TRBV5-5,CASSLGQGGGYQPQHF,TGTGCCAGCAGCTTGGGACAGGGGGGAGGGTATCAGCCCCAGCATTTT
few,TRBJ1-1,-,TRBV5-4,CASSLRQGGTEAFF,TGTGCCAGCAGCTTGCGGCAGGGAGGCACTGAAGCTTTCTTT
-,TRBJ2-1,TRBD2,TRBV7-8,CASSLTGGPHNEQFF,TGTGCCAGCAGCTTAACGGGGGGGCCTCACAATGAGCAGTTCTTC
-,TRBJ1-2,-,TRBV5-1,CASSLAVLNYGYTF,TGCGCCAGCAGCTTGGCAGTCCTTAACTATGGCTACACCTTC
-,TRBJ2-1,-,TRBV12-5,CASGSAGEQFF,TGTGCTAGTGGTTCGGCGGGTGAGCAGTTCTTC
-,TRBJ2-1,TRBD1,TRBV2,CATLTGGDQNEQFF,TGTGCCACCTTGACAGGGGGCGATCAAAATGAGCAGTTCTTC
-,TRBJ2-1,-,TRBV19,CASSSVGAKNEQFF,TGTGCCAGTAGTTCGGTGGGCGCTAAAAATGAGCAGTTCTTC
-,TRBJ1-1,-,TRBV9,CASSVGTRGGTEAFF,TGTGCCAGCAGCGTAGGAACCAGGGGTGGAACTGAAGCTTTCTTT
few,TRBJ2-1,-,TRBV7-2,CASSLGANEQFF,TGTGCCAGCAGCCTAGGAGCCAATGAGCAGTTCTTC
once,TRBJ2-6,TRBD1,TRBV19,CASMVGDRGVTGANVLTF,TGTGCCAGTATGGTTGGGGACAGGGGAGTCACTGGGGCCAACGTCCTGACTTTC
-,TRBJ2-3,TRBD1,TRBV10-1,CASSESIGTGADTQYF,TGCGCCAGCAGTGAGTCGATAGGGACAGGGGCTGATACGCAGTATTTT
few,TRBJ1-2,-,TRBV2,CASSPTGETYGYTF,TGTGCCAGCAGCCCAACCGGGGAAACCTATGGCTACACCTTC